A single sample gave rise to the 15 T cell receptor beta chains below, sequenced in a study of blood T cell repertoires in COVID-19. TCRdb's table, derived via immunoSEQ multiplex PCR, lists solely in-frame clones and lacks some. The sample contains approximately 80,000 clones, under 85% of which appear only once. The sequencing input was peripheral blood. All receptors derive from a woman in her 70s with acute or convalescent COVID-19.

The chain recombines TRBV30 with TRBJ1-1, with D perhaps TRBD1 (5 bases). Trimming took 2 bases from V and 10 from J, leaving 17 bases between them. Per the germline V gene, CDR1 is GTSNPN and CDR2 is SVGIG (reference sequence). The CDR3 has 13 residues. The CDR3 loop reads CAWSNGGKVGAFF. CDR3 nucleotide sequence: TGTGCCTGGAGTAACGGGGGGAAGGTCGGAGCTTTCTTT.

The chain combines TRBV14 with TRBJ2-1; possible D gene TRBD1, 6 bases. Trimming took off 1 base at V and 16 bases at J, with 14 bases between the two ends. The CDR3 is 12 residues long. The germline CDR1 and CDR2 sequences are SGHDN and FVKESK. The CDR3, as DNA: TGTGCCAGCAGCCAAGGGGTGGGGGCTAAATTCTTC. It encodes CASSQGVGAKFF.

J is TRBJ1-2 and V is TRBV5-1; 10 bases match TRBD1. Germline CDR1 SGHRS, CDR2 YFSETQ. The CDR3 consists of 17 residues. Trimming removed 5 bases from V and 0 bases from J; junction bases left unmatched: 10. DNA of the CDR3: TGCGCCAGCAGTTCCGGGACAGGGGCAACTTCTAACTATGGCTACACCTTC. Its protein is CASSSGTGATSNYGYTF.

The chain joins TRBV2 to TRBJ1-3; D gene ambiguous. This CDR3 is 14 amino acids long. The V and J ends lost 3 bases and 1 base respectively, with 7 bases between them. Germline loops: CDR1 SNHLY, CDR2 FYNNEI. This CDR3 is CASSDGVSGNTIYF. The CDR3 bases are TGTGCCAGCAGTGATGGAGTTTCTGGAAACACCATATATTTT.

This clone is a singleton in its sample. The chain combines TRBV19 with TRBJ1-2; 7 bases map to TRBD1. The V gene end was trimmed by 4 bases and the J gene end by 4 bases; junction bases not matched to a gene: 3. The germline CDR1 and CDR2 sequences are LNHDA and SQIVND (reference sequence). The CDR3 has 13 residues. CDR3 protein: CASSTGGVYGYTF. The CDR3 nucleotides are TGTGCCAGTAGTACAGGGGGTGTCTATGGCTACACCTTC.

This clone was found a few times. This chain connects TRBV6-6 to TRBJ2-7, with 10 bases lining up with TRBD2. Trimming cost V 2 bases and J 9 bases; bases outside gene matches: 10. The CDR3 loop spans 15 amino acids. Germline V gene data show CDR1 as MNHNY and CDR2 as SVGAGI (reference sequence). Here the CDR3 DNA reads TGTGCCAGCAGTTACCTTGATCCTAGCGGGGGAGGGCAGTACTTC. Residues: CASSYLDPSGGGQYF.

Points on this clone: One end of the junction fails to match germline, which may point to a read error. The chain links TRBV19 to TRBJ2-6; D gene ambiguous. The CDR3 runs to 14 residues. Germline V lookup: CDR1 LNHDA, CDR2 SQIVND (reference sequence). CDR3 protein: CASNYDSGANVLTF. In nucleotides, the CDR3 is TGTGCCAGTAACTATGATTCTGGCGCCAACGTCCTGACTTTC.

The chain uses TRBV23-1 and TRBJ1-5; 9 positions match TRBD1. TRBV23-1 is marked as an open reading frame, function uncertain. The CDR3 length is 21 residues. The J segment lost 0 bases and the V segment lost 0 bases, leaving 15 bases of the junction unmatched. CDR3 residues: CASSQSLSGTGRIDSNQPQHF. CDR3 DNA: TGCGCCAGCAGTCAATCGTTAAGCGGGACAGGGAGGATTGATAGCAATCAGCCCCAGCATTTT.

The chain uses TRBV9 and TRBJ2-5; 9 nucleotides line up with TRBD2. Germline assignment: CDR1 SGDLS and CDR2 YYNGEE. The CDR3 length is 15 residues. The V and J ends lost 7 bases and 4 bases, in that order; junction bases with no gene match: 11. The CDR3 reads CASGRGGRFPETQYF. The CDR3, as DNA: TGTGCCAGCGGGCGGGGGGGCCGGTTCCCAGAGACCCAGTACTTC.

This chain links TRBV4-1 with TRBJ1-1; D uncertain. This CDR3 spans 15 amino acids. The germline V gene has CDR1 MGHRA and CDR2 YSYEKL. Trimming took 0 bases from V and 1 from J, leaving 9 bases between them. This chain's CDR3 is CASSQDLRENTEAFF. As DNA, the CDR3 is TGCGCCAGCAGCCAAGATCTACGGGAGAACACTGAAGCTTTCTTT.

The CDR3 nucleotides read TGTGCCAGTAGTATAGAGGCAGGGACCTATAATTCACCCCTCCACTTT. Protein: CASSIEAGTYNSPLHF. The V call is TRBV19, the J call TRBJ1-6, with D possibly TRBD1 on 5 matching bases. The V end was cut by 0 bases, the J end by 2 bases, with 8 bases between. The germline gives CDR1 LNHDA, CDR2 SQIVND (reference sequence). The CDR3 covers 16 residues.

The chain uses TRBV2 and TRBJ1-2; D perhaps matches TRBD1 (6 bases). The CDR3 totals 16 residues. The germline V gene has CDR1 SNHLY and CDR2 FYNNEI. Between the trimmed V and J ends, which lost 4 bases and 6 bases, there was a span of 21 bases. CDR3: CASSVSQGLVSHGYTF. For the CDR3, the DNA is TGTGCCAGCAGTGTATCACAGGGCTTAGTTAGTCATGGCTACACCTTC.

The V gene is TRBV18, the J gene TRBJ1-1; 9 bases are a match to TRBD1. This CDR3 is built from 15 residues. Losses at the gene ends were 8 bases for V and 5 bases for J; bases not matched to a gene: 12. Germline CDR1 reads KGHSH; CDR2 reads LQKENI. The CDR3 here is CASLATGGVGTEAFF. The CDR3 DNA sequence: TGTGCCAGCCTCGCTACAGGGGGCGTTGGGACTGAAGCTTTCTTT.

V is TRBV11-3 and J is TRBJ2-5; 14 nucleotides match TRBD2. With 2 bases clipped from V and 5 bases from J, the junction kept 1 base outside the gene matches. CDR1 and CDR2 from the germline V gene are SGHNT and YENEEA. There are 15 residues in the CDR3. The DNA for the CDR3 is TGTGCCAGCAGCTTACGACTAGCGGGGGGGGAGACCCAGTACTTC. Its translation is CASSLRLAGGETQYF.

The chain is built from TRBV7-2 and TRBJ2-1, with 10 positions matching TRBD2. Germline-derived CDR1 and CDR2 are SGHTA and FQGNSA. This CDR3 contains 15 residues. Losses at the gene ends were 4 bases for V and 7 bases for J; bases not matched to a gene: 7. CDR3 in amino acids: CASSSQRGGHNEQFF. In DNA form, the CDR3 reads TGTGCCAGCAGCTCACAGCGGGGGGGCCATAATGAGCAGTTCTTC. Complete variable domain (other parts from reference TRBV7-2 and TRBJ2-1): GAGVSQSPSNKVTEKGKDVELRCDPISGHTALYWYRQSLGQGLEFLIYFQGNSAPDKSGLPSDRFSAERTGGSVSTLTIQRTQQEDSAVYLCASSSQRGGHNEQFFGPGTRLTVL.